This TCR beta chain was recovered during a study of T cell responses to AZD1222 COVID-19 vaccine. Study-level results: AZD1222 recipients seropositive at baseline numbered only six or seven. Donors were largely white British and mainly female; clonal diversity was possibly underestimated. Spike-specific TCRs gained breadth and depth after people received two AZD1222 doses. Nearly half of unique spike-specific TCRs reportedly avoided B.1.351 and B.1.1.7 mutated regions.

This CDR3 contains 16 residues. Deletions cut 4 bases from V and 2 bases from J, with 17 bases between. CDR1 SGHTS and CDR2 YDEGEE come from the germline V gene. The method was immunoSEQ multiplex PCR; TCRdb's version includes in-frame clones alone and lacks a portion of them. The table records approximately 170,000 clones, 88% of them present only once. Points on this clone: The antigen is not known.

This TCR was recovered from an adult who received the AZD1222 COVID-19 vaccine. V and J are TRBV5-8 and TRBJ2-3; a possible D gene is TRBD2 (6 bases). The input for sequencing was peripheral blood, taken 28 days after the second AZD1222 dose. The CDR3 nucleotides read TGTGCCAGCAGCCCGGGGCTGGGACTCCACACAGATACGCAGTATTTT. Protein sequence: CASSPGLGLHTDTQYF.